These 13 T cell receptor beta chains share one sample of origin, sequenced in a study of blood T cell dynamics during melanoma immunotherapy. Libraries were prepared by immunoSEQ multiplex PCR; TCRdb keeps only in-frame clonotypes and omits some of them. The table includes more than 14,000 clones, roughly 89% detected once. The time point is: week 3, after first cycle of checkpoint inhibitor. The source material was blood, sampled from a patient treated with checkpoint blockade. The receptors were sampled from a human donor with melanoma.

CDR3 coding DNA: TGTGCCAGCAGTTACTCTAGCACAGATACGCAGTATTTT. As protein: CASSYSSTDTQYF. The rearrangement joins TRBV27 to TRBJ2-3, with D hard to call. This CDR3 has 13 amino acids. V dropped 4 bases and J dropped 0 bases, with 5 bases sitting between them. The germline V gene encodes CDR1 MNHEY and CDR2 SMNVEV (reference sequence).

V is TRBV4-3 and J is TRBJ2-7, with 7 bases that match TRBD1. The germline V gene has CDR1 LGHNA and CDR2 YSLEER. V lost 4 bases and J lost 4; bases outside the gene matches: 4. The CDR3 covers 13 residues. CDR3 amino acids: CASSRTQGYEQYF. The DNA for the CDR3 is TGCGCCAGCAGCCGAACACAGGGGTACGAGCAGTACTTC.

This chain connects TRBV6-1 to TRBJ1-1; 8 nucleotides align to TRBD1. Germline lookup yields CDR1 MNHNS and CDR2 SASEGT. The CDR3 has 15 amino acids. V trimming: 4 bases; J trimming: 4 bases; junction bases outside the gene matches: 8. In nucleotides, the CDR3 is TGTGCCAGCAGTGCTAAACAGGGGGTCGGCACTGAAGCTTTCTTT. Translation gives CASSAKQGVGTEAFF.

The rearrangement joins TRBV6-1 to TRBJ2-7, with 7 bases aligning to TRBD1. There are 15 residues in the CDR3. Germline V gene data show CDR1 as MNHNS and CDR2 as SASEGT. Trimming cost V 2 bases and J 0 bases; bases outside gene matches: 4. The CDR3 sequence is CASSEFGTASYEQYF. In nucleotides, the CDR3 is TGTGCCAGCAGTGAATTTGGGACAGCCTCCTACGAGCAGTACTTC.

This clone was found once. V gene TRBV5-1 combines with J gene TRBJ1-1; D is ambiguous. This CDR3 contains 13 residues. V was clipped by 0 bases and J by 1 base, with 4 bases between them. Germline lookup yields CDR1 SGHRS and CDR2 YFSETQ. This CDR3 reads CASSLVRNTEAFF. The CDR3 coding sequence is TGCGCCAGCAGCTTGGTTAGGAACACTGAAGCTTTCTTT.

The gene calls are TRBV30 and TRBJ2-1, with D hard to call. Germline values: CDR1 GTSNPN, CDR2 SVGIG (reference sequence). This CDR3 has 11 amino acids. The V and J ends lost 3 bases and 4 bases respectively, with 4 bases between them. Here the CDR3 DNA reads TGTGCCTGGAGGGGTTACAATGAGCAGTTCTTC. It yields the protein CAWRGYNEQFF.

The V and J genes are TRBV6-7 and TRBJ2-5; 13 bases fit TRBD2. TRBV6-7 is placed among ORFs of uncertain function. The CDR3 sequence is 19 residues long. The J segment lost 2 bases and the V segment lost 5 bases, leaving 14 bases of the junction unmatched. DNA for the CDR3: TGTGCCAGCAGTAAGAGAGGGACTAGCGGGGAGCAGGGGCAAGAGACCCAGTACTTC. This encodes CASSKRGTSGEQGQETQYF.

The chain combines TRBV15 with TRBJ1-1; D ambiguous. The CDR3 loop spans 13 amino acids. Germline V gene lookup returns CDR1 LNHNV and CDR2 YYDKDF (reference sequence). The V gene lost 0 bases and the J gene lost 3 bases, with 5 bases spanning the gap. CDR3 in amino acids: CATSRDQYTEAFF. The CDR3 DNA reads as TGTGCCACCAGCAGAGATCAGTACACTGAAGCTTTCTTT. The full variable domain, completed using reference TRBV15 and TRBJ1-1, is DAMVIQNPRYQVTQFGKPVTLSCSQTLNHNVMYWYQQKSSQAPKLLFHYYDKDFNNEADTPDNFQSRRPNTSFCFLDIRSPGLGDTAMYLCATSRDQYTEAFFGQGTRLTVV.

The rearrangement links TRBV11-2 to TRBJ1-5, with D perhaps TRBD1 (5 bases). This CDR3 has 15 amino acids. Germline CDR1 reads SGHAT; CDR2 reads FQNNGV. Trimming pared 0 bases from V and 1 base from J, leaving 7 bases between. As DNA, the CDR3 is TGTGCCAGCAGCTTAGACGGGGGGAGCAATCAGCCCCAGCATTTT. It specifies CASSLDGGSNQPQHF.

The chain recombines TRBV5-6 with TRBJ1-1; D not resolved. The germline V gene has CDR1 SGHDT and CDR2 YYEEEE. V dropped 0 bases and J dropped 8 bases, with 14 bases sitting between them. This CDR3 spans 14 amino acids. The chain's CDR3 is CASSLAFARTEAFF. In DNA, the CDR3 is TGTGCCAGCAGCTTGGCCTTTGCGCGGACCGAAGCTTTCTTT.

The chain joins TRBV12-5 to TRBJ2-7, with D maybe TRBD1 (5 bases). The CDR3 is 13 amino acids. Germline loops: CDR1 LGHNT, CDR2 FRNRAP. V was shortened by 7 bases and J by 2 bases, with 12 bases between the two germline ends. In DNA, the CDR3 is TGTGCTAGTGCCCTTGCAGGGACCTACGAGCAGTACTTC. It translates to CASALAGTYEQYF.

The chain uses TRBV4-1 and TRBJ2-1; D perhaps matches TRBD1 (7 bases). V was pared by 6 bases and J by 4 bases, with 22 bases between. Germline lookup yields CDR1 MGHRA and CDR2 YSYEKL. The CDR3 spans 17 residues. CDR3 residues: CASRQGGGMSAYNEQFF. CDR3 nucleotide sequence: TGCGCCAGCAGGCAGGGGGGCGGGATGAGTGCGTACAATGAGCAGTTCTTC.

The DNA for the CDR3 is TGTGCCAGCAGCGTAGACATCCAAGCGGGAGGGCTAGAGACCCAGTACTTC. It specifies CASSVDIQAGGLETQYF. The V call is TRBV9, the J call TRBJ2-5; TRBD2 agrees at 10 bases. V gave up 0 bases and J gave up 4 bases; unmatched junction bases: 9. Looked up from germline, CDR1 is SGDLS and CDR2 is YYNGEE. The CDR3 loop spans 17 amino acids.